The sequence of this T cell receptor (beta chain) was determined in a study of T cell repertoires in cytomegalovirus infection. Across the whole study: Public TCR beta signatures indicated both CMV infection and matching HLA type.

The J segment lost 5 bases and the V segment lost 9 bases, leaving 15 bases of the junction unmatched. CDR1 is SGHRS and CDR2 is YFSETQ in the germline V gene. The CDR3 loop spans 16 amino acids. This clonotype was observed a few times. TCRdb itself ran the reads through MiXCR, one entry per CDR3 protein. The sample has roughly 320,000 distinct CDR3 sequences, over 7.5% seen once. This clonotype was obtained from a human donor in good health (CMV status not recorded). Some clones in this sample may be carry-over from other donors' samples. The chain has TRBV5-1 and TRBJ2-2; the match to TRBD2 covers 8 bases. The sample was PBMCs. In DNA form, the CDR3 reads TGCGCCACCACGTCGGCTAGCGGGCTGGGGACCGGGGAGCTGTTTTTT. Translation gives CATTSASGLGTGELFF. The full variable domain, with the rest looked up from reference TRBV5-1 and TRBJ2-2, is KAGVTQTPRYLIKTRGQQVTLSCSPISGHRSVSWYQQTPGQGLQFLFEYFSETQRNKGNFPGRFSGRQFSNSRSEMNVSTLELGDSALYLCATTSASGLGTGELFFGEGSRLTVL.